The source of this T cell receptor (beta chain) is a study of cytotoxic CD8 clonotypes in ibrutinib-treated CLL. Sequencing used immunoSEQ multiplex PCR; TCRdb keeps in-frame clones, though not all of them. The sample includes approximately 140,000 clones, approximately 77% of them seen just once. Germline trimming cut 7 bases from V and 4 bases from J; bases unmatched to any gene: 17. Germline assignment: CDR1 MDHEN and CDR2 SYDVKM. This CDR3 is 17 amino acids long. The material was PBMCs, obtained after 12 months of ibrutinib treatment. The clonotype comes from a human donor with chronic lymphocytic leukemia. The chain carries TRBV28 and TRBJ1-2; TRBD1 matches 8 bases. CDR3 region: CASNTQSPGGAGYGYTF. DNA for the CDR3: TGTGCCAGCAATACGCAAAGCCCAGGGGGCGCGGGCTATGGCTACACCTTC.